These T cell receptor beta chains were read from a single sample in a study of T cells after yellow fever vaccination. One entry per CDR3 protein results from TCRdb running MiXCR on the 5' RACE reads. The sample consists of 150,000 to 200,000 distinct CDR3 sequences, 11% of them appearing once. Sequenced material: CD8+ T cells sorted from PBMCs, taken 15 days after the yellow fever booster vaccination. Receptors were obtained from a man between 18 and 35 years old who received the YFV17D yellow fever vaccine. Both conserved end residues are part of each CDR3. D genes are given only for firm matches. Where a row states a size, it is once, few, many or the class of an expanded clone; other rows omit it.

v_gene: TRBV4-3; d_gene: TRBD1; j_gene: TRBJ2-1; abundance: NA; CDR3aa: CASSLTRDSRFEQFF; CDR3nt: TGCGCCAGCAGCCTAACCAGGGACAGTCGTTTTGAGCAGTTCTTC
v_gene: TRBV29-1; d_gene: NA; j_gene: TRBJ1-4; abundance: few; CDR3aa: CSVEDPTARDVDEKLFF; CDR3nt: TGCAGCGTTGAAGATCCGACTGCCAGGGATGTGGATGAAAAACTGTTTTTT
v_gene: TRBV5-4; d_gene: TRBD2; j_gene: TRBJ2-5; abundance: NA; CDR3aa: CASSTGLGVFETQYF; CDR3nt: TGTGCCAGCAGCACAGGACTAGGCGTTTTCGAGACCCAGTACTTC
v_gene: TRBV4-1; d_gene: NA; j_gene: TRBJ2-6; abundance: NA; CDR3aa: CASSRIGGSGANVLTF; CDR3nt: TGCGCCAGCAGCCGGATTGGAGGCTCTGGGGCCAACGTCCTGACTTTC
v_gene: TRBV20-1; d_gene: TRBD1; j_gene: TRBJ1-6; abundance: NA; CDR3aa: CSASLTGGDFFSPLHF; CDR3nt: TGCAGTGCCAGCCTGACAGGGGGAGACTTCTTCTCACCCCTCCACTTT
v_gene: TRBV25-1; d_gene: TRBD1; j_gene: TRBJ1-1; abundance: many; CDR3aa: CASSGHRGRSEAFF; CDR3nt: TGTGCCAGCAGTGGTCACAGGGGAAGGTCTGAAGCTTTCTTT
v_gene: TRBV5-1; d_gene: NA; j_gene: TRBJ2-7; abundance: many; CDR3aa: CASRWTESYEQYF; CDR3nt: TGCGCCAGCCGTTGGACGGAATCCTACGAGCAGTACTTC
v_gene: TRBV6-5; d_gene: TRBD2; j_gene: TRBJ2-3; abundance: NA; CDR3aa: CASSYSSGLAENTQYF; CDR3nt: TGTGCCAGCAGTTACTCTTCTGGACTAGCTGAAAATACGCAGTATTTT
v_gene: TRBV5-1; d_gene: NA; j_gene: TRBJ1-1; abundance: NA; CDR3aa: CASTDSRTVLNTEAFF; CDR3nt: TGCGCCAGCACCGATTCACGGACGGTCTTGAACACTGAAGCTTTCTTT
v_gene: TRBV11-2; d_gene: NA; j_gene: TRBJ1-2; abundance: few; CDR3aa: CASTDWGFYGYTF; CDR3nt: TGTGCCAGCACCGATTGGGGGTTCTATGGCTACACCTTC
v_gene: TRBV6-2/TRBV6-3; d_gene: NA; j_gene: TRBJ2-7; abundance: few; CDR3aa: CASSSRPSEQYF; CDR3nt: TGTGCCAGCAGTTCGCGGCCCAGCGAGCAGTACTTC
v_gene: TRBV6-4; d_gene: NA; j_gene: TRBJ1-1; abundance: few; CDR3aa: CASSDSTGSLWGMNTEAFF; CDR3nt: TGTGCCAGCAGTGACTCGACGGGAAGTTTGTGGGGTATGAACACTGAAGCTTTCTTT
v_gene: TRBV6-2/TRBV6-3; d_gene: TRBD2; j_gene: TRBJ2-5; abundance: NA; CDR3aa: CASSSGDYWTQYF; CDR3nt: TGTGCCAGCAGTTCGGGGGACTATTGGACCCAGTACTTC
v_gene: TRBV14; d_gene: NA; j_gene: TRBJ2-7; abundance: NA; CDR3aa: CASSHFRGSSCNFHEQYF; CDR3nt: TGTGCCAGCAGCCATTTTAGAGGGTCTAGCTGTAATTTCCACGAGCAGTACTTC
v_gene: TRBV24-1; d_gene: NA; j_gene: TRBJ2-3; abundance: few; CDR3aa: CATSDQGSTDTQYF; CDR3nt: TGTGCCACCAGTGATCAGGGAAGCACAGATACGCAGTATTTT
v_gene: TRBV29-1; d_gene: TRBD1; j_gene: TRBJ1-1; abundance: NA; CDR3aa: CSVEDRGDRGWTEAFF; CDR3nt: TGCAGCGTTGAAGATCGGGGCGACAGGGGATGGACTGAAGCTTTCTTT
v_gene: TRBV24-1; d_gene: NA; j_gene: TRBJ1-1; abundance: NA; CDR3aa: CATSDGDGEAFF; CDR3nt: TGTGCCACCAGTGATGGGGACGGTGAAGCTTTCTTT
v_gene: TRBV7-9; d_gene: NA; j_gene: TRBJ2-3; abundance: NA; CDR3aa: CASSRSGDGTDTQYF; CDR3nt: TGTGCCAGCAGCCGGTCAGGGGATGGGACAGATACGCAGTATTTT
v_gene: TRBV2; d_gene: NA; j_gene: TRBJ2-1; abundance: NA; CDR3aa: CASGGAINSYNEQFF; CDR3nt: TGTGCCAGCGGGGGGGCGATAAACTCCTACAATGAGCAGTTCTTC
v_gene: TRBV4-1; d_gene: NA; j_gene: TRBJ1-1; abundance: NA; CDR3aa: CASSTGWTENTEAFF; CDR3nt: TGCGCCAGCAGCACTGGATGGACAGAGAACACTGAAGCTTTCTTT
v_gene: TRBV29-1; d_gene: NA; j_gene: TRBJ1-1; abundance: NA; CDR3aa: CSVVPQGNEAFF; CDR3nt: TGCAGCGTTGTCCCCCAGGGAAATGAAGCTTTCTTT
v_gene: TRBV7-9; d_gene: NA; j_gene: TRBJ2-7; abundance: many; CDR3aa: CASSFPRETYEQYF; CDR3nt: TGTGCCAGCAGCTTCCCGAGGGAGACCTACGAGCAGTACTTC
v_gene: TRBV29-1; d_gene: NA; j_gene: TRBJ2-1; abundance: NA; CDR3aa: CSVEGDNEQFF; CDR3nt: TGCAGCGTTGAGGGCGACAATGAGCAGTTCTTC
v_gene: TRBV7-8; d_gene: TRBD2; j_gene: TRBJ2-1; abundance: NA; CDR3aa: CASSLESGGPLGEQFF; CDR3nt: TGTGCCAGCAGCTTAGAAAGCGGGGGACCCCTTGGTGAGCAGTTCTTC
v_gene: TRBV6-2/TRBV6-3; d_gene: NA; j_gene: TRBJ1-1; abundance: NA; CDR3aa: CASSTKGLMNTEAFF; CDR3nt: TGTGCCAGCAGTACGAAGGGACTGATGAACACTGAAGCTTTCTTT
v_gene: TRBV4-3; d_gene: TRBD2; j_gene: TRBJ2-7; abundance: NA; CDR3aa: CASSQEGGGDYEQYF; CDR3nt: TGCGCCAGCAGCCAAGAGGGCGGGGGGGACTACGAGCAGTACTTC
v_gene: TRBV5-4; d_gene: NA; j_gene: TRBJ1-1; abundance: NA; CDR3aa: CASSPAEDTEAFF; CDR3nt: TGTGCCAGCAGCCCCGCGGAGGACACTGAAGCTTTCTTT
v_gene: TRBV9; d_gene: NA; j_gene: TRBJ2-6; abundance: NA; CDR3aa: CASSVYRETGANVLTF; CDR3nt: TGTGCCAGCAGCGTTTACAGGGAGACTGGGGCCAACGTCCTGACTTTC
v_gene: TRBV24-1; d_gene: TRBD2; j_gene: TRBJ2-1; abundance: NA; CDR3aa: CATSDFKTGLVSNEQFF; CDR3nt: TGTGCCACCAGTGATTTTAAAACCGGACTAGTTAGCAATGAGCAGTTCTTC
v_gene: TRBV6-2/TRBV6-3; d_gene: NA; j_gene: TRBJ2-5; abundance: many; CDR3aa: CASSYESQETQYF; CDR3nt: TGTGCCAGCAGTTATGAGAGCCAAGAGACCCAGTACTTC
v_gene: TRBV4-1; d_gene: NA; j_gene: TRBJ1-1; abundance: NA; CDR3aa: CASSQVAGPENTEAFF; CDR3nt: TGCGCCAGCAGCCAGGTCGCAGGGCCGGAGAACACTGAAGCTTTCTTT
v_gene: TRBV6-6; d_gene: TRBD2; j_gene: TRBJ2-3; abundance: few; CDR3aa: CASRDGLAGVTDTQYF; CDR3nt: TGTGCCAGCAGGGACGGACTAGCGGGGGTTACAGATACGCAGTATTTT
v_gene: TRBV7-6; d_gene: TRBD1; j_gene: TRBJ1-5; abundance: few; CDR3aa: CASSLRTGIEPQHF; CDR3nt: TGTGCCAGCAGCCTAAGGACAGGGATTGAGCCCCAGCATTTT
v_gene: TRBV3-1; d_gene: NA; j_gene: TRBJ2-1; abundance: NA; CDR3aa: CASSQDLSSYYEQFF; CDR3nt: TGTGCCAGCAGCCAAGATCTCAGCTCCTACTATGAGCAGTTCTTC
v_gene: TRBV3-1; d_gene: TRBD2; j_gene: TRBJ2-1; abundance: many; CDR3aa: CASSLLARLAHEQFF; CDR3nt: TGTGCCAGCAGCCTTCTGGCTAGACTAGCCCATGAGCAGTTCTTC
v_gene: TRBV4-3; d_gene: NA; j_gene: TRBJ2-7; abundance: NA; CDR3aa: CASSQDRTVHEQYF; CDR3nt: TGCGCCAGCAGCCAAGATCGGACAGTCCACGAGCAGTACTTC
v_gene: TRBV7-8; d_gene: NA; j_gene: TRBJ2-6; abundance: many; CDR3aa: CASSLGTGKGVSGANVLTF; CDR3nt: TGTGCCAGCAGCTTAGGCACCGGGAAGGGGGTCTCCGGGGCCAACGTCCTGACTTTC
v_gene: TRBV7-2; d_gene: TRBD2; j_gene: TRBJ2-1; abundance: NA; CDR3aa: CASSLSGGLFNEQFF; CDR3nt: TGTGCCAGCAGCTTATCGGGGGGGCTCTTTAATGAGCAGTTCTTC
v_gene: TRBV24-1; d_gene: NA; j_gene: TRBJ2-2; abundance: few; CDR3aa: CATSRTGYNGELFF; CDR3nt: TGTGCCACCAGTCGAACAGGGTATAACGGGGAGCTGTTTTTT
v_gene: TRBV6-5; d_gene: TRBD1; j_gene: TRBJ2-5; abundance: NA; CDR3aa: CASSYSGTGGLETQYF; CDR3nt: TGTGCCAGCAGTTACTCTGGGACAGGGGGCCTAGAGACCCAGTACTTC
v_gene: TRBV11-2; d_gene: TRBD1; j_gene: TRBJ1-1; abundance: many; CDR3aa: CASSFPWRGRGRNTEAFF; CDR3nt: TGTGCCAGCAGCTTCCCCTGGAGGGGGCGAGGACGGAACACTGAAGCTTTCTTT
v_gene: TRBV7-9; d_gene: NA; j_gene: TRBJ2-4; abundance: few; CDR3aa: CASSLLEALDYHIQYF; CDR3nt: TGTGCCAGCAGCTTACTAGAGGCACTTGATTATCACATTCAGTACTTC
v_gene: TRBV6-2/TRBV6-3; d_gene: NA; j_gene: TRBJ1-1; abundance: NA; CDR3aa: CASSYSIQTQLEAFF; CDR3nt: TGTGCCAGCAGTTATTCGATTCAGACTCAGCTTGAAGCTTTCTTT
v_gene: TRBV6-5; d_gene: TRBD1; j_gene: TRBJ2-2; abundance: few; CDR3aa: CASSRTGGPGELFF; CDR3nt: TGTGCCAGCAGTAGGACAGGGGGGCCCGGGGAGCTGTTTTTT
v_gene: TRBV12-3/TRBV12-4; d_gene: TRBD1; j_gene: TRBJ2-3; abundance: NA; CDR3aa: CASSLAYPGQGRARTDTQYF; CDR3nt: TGTGCCAGCAGTTTAGCCTATCCGGGACAGGGTCGTGCCCGCACAGATACGCAGTATTTT
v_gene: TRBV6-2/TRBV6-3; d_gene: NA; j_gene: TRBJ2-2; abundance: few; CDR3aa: CASSSLNGDYTGELFF; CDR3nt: TGTGCCAGCAGTTCGCTCAACGGTGACTACACCGGGGAGCTGTTTTTT
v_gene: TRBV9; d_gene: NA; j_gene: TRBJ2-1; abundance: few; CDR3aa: CASSVGDWSGPYNEQFF; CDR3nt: TGTGCCAGCAGCGTAGGCGACTGGAGCGGGCCCTACAATGAGCAGTTCTTC
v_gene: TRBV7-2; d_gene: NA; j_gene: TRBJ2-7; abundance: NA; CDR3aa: CASSQGGLLYEQYF; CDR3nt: TGTGCCAGCAGCCAAGGGGGTCTTCTATACGAGCAGTACTTC
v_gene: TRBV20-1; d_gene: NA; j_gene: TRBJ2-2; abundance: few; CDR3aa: CSAIRIRNTGELFF; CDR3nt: TGCAGTGCTATTAGGATCCGAAACACCGGGGAGCTGTTTTTT
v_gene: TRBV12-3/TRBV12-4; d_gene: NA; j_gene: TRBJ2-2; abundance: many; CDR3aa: CASGETDHFNTGELFF; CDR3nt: TGTGCCAGCGGTGAGACGGATCACTTTAACACCGGGGAGCTGTTTTTT
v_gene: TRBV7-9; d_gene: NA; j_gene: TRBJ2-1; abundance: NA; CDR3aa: CASSLGEKQFF; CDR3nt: TGTGCCAGCAGCTTAGGCGAAAAGCAGTTCTTC
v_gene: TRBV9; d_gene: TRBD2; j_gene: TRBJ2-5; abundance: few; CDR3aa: CASSPSRAGGETQYF; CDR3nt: TGTGCCAGCAGCCCCAGCCGGGCGGGGGGAGAGACCCAGTACTTC
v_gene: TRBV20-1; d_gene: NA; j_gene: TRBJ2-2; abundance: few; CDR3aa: CSARDRASANTGELFF; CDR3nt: TGCAGTGCTAGAGATCGAGCTAGCGCGAACACCGGGGAGCTGTTTTTT
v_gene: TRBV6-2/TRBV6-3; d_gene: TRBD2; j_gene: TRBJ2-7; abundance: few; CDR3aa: CASRSAGSSYEQYF; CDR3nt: TGTGCCAGCAGGTCAGCGGGGAGTTCCTACGAGCAGTACTTC
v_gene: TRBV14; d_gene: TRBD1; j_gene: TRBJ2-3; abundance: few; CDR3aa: CASSQDGPDPPGGTDTQYF; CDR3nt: TGTGCCAGCAGCCAAGATGGTCCAGACCCCCCAGGGGGTACAGATACGCAGTATTTT
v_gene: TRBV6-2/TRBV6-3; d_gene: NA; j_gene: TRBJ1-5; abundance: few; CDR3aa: CASSYFAAGGETGNQPQHF; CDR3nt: TGTGCCAGCAGTTACTTCGCCGCGGGAGGTGAGACGGGCAATCAGCCCCAGCATTTT
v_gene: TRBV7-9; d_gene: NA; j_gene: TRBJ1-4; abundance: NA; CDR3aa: CASSSLASGTQNEKLFF; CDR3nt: TGTGCCAGCAGCTCCCTCGCATCCGGGACTCAGAATGAAAAACTGTTTTTT
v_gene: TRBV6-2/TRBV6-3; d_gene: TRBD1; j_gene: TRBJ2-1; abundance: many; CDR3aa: CASKKGPGQTYNEQFF; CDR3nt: TGTGCCAGCAAAAAGGGGCCGGGACAGACTTACAATGAGCAGTTCTTC
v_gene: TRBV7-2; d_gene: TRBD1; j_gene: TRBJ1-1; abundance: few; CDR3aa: CASSRDSNTEAFF; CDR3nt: TGTGCCAGCAGCCGGGACAGCAACACTGAAGCTTTCTTT
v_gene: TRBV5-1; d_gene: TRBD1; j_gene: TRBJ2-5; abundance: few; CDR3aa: CASSLDRDRGQETQYF; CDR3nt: TGCGCCAGCAGCTTGGACCGGGACAGGGGGCAAGAGACCCAGTACTTC